This T cell receptor (beta chain) was profiled in a study of shared clonotypes between healthy human individuals. Study-level findings and limits: Despite large depth, rarefaction showed incomplete sorted-subset sequencing.

Trimming shortened V by 0 bases and J by 0 bases, and 13 bases separated the two germline ends. CDR1 and CDR2 from the germline V gene are SGHKS and YYEKEE (reference sequence). This CDR3 comprises 17 residues. This clone has more than one count but fewer than ten. Its target is unknown. Data came from immunoSEQ multiplex PCR; TCRdb stores just in-frame clones and leaves some out. The sample holds approximately 940,000 clones; approximately 80% are singletons and the top ten take about 1.5%. The rearrangement joins TRBV5-5 to TRBJ1-3; the D gene is possibly TRBD1 (5 bases). Input material: memory CD4+ T cells sorted from blood. The sample's subset: CD45RA-negative fraction. This receptor was obtained from a man aged 18 to 30 in good health. CDR3 amino acids: CASSLASGGASGNTIYF. In DNA form, the CDR3 reads TGTGCCAGCAGCTTGGCCTCTGGGGGAGCCTCTGGAAACACCATATATTTT.